This T cell receptor beta chain was captured by sequencing in a study of blood T cell repertoires in COVID-19 (dated by TCRdb to the early 2020s). Regarding the study in general: Samples from collaborators originated in the United States, Italy and Spain and spanned both the acute and convalescent phases of COVID-19. The sample metadata nearly always contained a de-identified subject ID, COVID-19 status, age in years and sex. Samples came from the ongoing ImmuneRACE study (first 160 participants) plus 1,254 subjects from 6 global collaborators. The repertoires were released in a freely available public database intended as a resource for research on the immune response to SARS-CoV-2. Where HLA class I and class II types were available, the types were taken from metadata supplied by the sample provider, not from assay-based typing. Subjects who had been exposed to COVID-19, were actively infected with it, or had recovered from it provided the deeply sampled blood TCRbeta repertoires that made up the dataset. The prospective study material was composed of cDNA or gDNA derived from T cells, B-cell-depleted T cells, or PBMCs.

There are 17 amino acids in the CDR3, from cysteine to phenylalanine inclusive. Kept here is only the CDR3 DNA, which spans 51 bases and is read in frame from base 1. V ends up 7 bases short and J 4 bases short, with an unmatched junction base count of 9. CDR1 and CDR2, looked up from the germline V gene, are SGDLS and YYNGEE. About this clone: Its target antigen remains unknown. Base qualities are not provided; no much larger clone lies one nucleotide away.

On the study overall, not on this receptor specifically: The quantity of clinical and demographic metadata differed by source and by participant and was supplied without curation.

The immunoSEQ Assay, a bias-controlled multiplex PCR, was used to amplify TCRbeta CDR3 regions from genomic DNA. The authors' pipeline ran thus. The number of nucleated cells in each sample was estimated from the amplification of reference gene primers within the assay. Sequence reads were collapsed and filtered to measure the absolute abundance of every unique TCRbeta CDR3 rearrangement. For each sample, productive Simpson clonality was calculated as the square root of Simpson's diversity index over productive rearrangements. TCRdb re-hosts the immuneACCESS table, in-frame sequences only. Its copies lack some clones; in the studies checked, an unresolved V gene accounts for under half of them, and the cause for the rest is not known. That table is the source of V, J and clone size, and D and trimming were worked out from the DNA. Across this sample there are 200,000 or so clones, with 75% to 90% seen only once. About 3.5% of the sample comes from the top ten.

Enrolling through a virtual design, the prospective study's participants ranged in age from roughly 18 to 95 years and lived across 24 United States geographic areas. Cohort assignment in the prospective study relied on participant-reported clinical history from a screening survey and a study questionnaire. Exposed participants had been in contact with someone with a PCR-confirmed or clinician-diagnosed COVID-19 case within 2 weeks of study entry. In the prospective study, mobile phlebotomists collected whole blood, serum and a nasopharyngeal or oropharyngeal swab from each participant. Additional blood draws and questionnaires over an approximately 2-month period could optionally be provided by prospective study participants. Blood samples from the prospective study were shipped frozen or at room temperature prior to DNA extraction.

The sequencing sample was made of PBMCs or T cells enriched from blood (not recorded which). This receptor was obtained from a woman aged 25-40 years who had been exposed to COVID-19. The chain employs TRBV9 and TRBJ2-1; TRBD2 matches 15 bases in the middle. CDR3 sequence: CASSTGTSGRNYNEQFF. In nucleotide form, the sequence is TGTGCCAGCTCGACCGGGACTAGCGGGAGGAATTACAATGAGCAGTTCTTC.